This T cell receptor beta chain stems from a study of OX40 agonist ivuxolimab in advanced cancers. The length of the CDR3 is 13 residues. Between the trimmed V and J ends, which lost 4 bases and 1 base, there was a span of 7 bases. From germline, CDR1 is WNHNN and CDR2 SYGVQD (reference sequence). Produced via immunoSEQ multiplex PCR; TCRdb's table is partial and in-frame only. The sample consists of about 22,000 clones, approximately 86% of them appearing once. The V call is TRBV10-1, the J call TRBJ1-1; D not resolved. This TCR came from an adult with an advanced solid tumor such as melanoma, head and neck, liver or kidney cancer. Source: CD4+ or CD8+ T cells sorted from blood, taken in a trial of the OX40 agonist ivuxolimab. The CDR3 coding sequence is TGCGCCAGCAGTGTGACAACGAACACTGAAGCTTTCTTT. Amino acid sequence: CASSVTTNTEAFF.